The sequence of this T cell receptor beta chain was determined in a study of shared clonotypes between healthy human individuals (dated by TCRdb to 2020 to 2021). For the wider study: The cohort included a few men and a couple of women between 18 and 49 years of age. The study deeply sequenced blood TCR repertoires of about 5 healthy adults to estimate repertoire size and the extent of clonotype sharing between individuals. Different laboratories and diverse techniques were used to prepare libraries and sequence TCR repertoires, to increase sequencing depth and limit assay-specific biases. Per donor, leukapheresis produced somewhere between about 0.85 and 8.9 billion PBMCs.

Study-wide findings and limitations: Because the study included only a small number of donors, the genetic and exposure-history diversity represented was limited. Sampling was restricted to blood, and TCR repertoires in tissue are likely to differ from TCR repertoires in blood. Based on pairwise subsampling, the degree of clonotype sharing among donors was expected to be affected by sequencing depth.

The donors were healthy, HIV-negative adults who had no recently reported acute infections or vaccinations. Only Caucasian adults living in Nashville, Tennessee, USA were represented among the donors. In the unsorted samples, around 81 million PBMCs were counted, and genomic DNA was extracted using the QIAamp DNA Blood Mini kit. After blood collection by leukapheresis, PBMCs were isolated using Ficoll-Histopaque density gradient centrifugation and then cryopreserved in the vapor phase of liquid nitrogen. Between the V and J ends, shortened by 0 bases and 5 bases respectively, the junction contains 11 bases. Inclusive of the bounding cysteine and phenylalanine, the CDR3 is 14 residues long. Only the CDR3 region is kept as DNA, spanning 42 bases read in frame from base 1. CDR1 is given as SGHDT and CDR2 as YYEEEE, both from the germline V gene. Notes on this clone: It has no known antigen specificity. Base quality data are lacking; no much larger clone is found one base away.

Using the deep immunoSEQ assay, TCR CDR3 regions were amplified from genomic DNA by multiplex PCR. For each cell subset, the extracted genomic DNA was distributed evenly across all wells of several immunoSEQ 96-well plates, and each plate served as one replicate. For unsorted PBMC, approximately 300 ng of genomic DNA, equivalent to around 30,000 T cell genomes, went into each replicate PCR. Genomic DNA from unsorted PBMC was sequenced over ten immunoSEQ deep assay plates. The purified libraries were quantified using a Qubit 3.0 fluorometer, sized with a Bioanalyzer 2100, and then quantified again using the KAPA Library Quantification kit. Every immunoSEQ 96-well plate was sequenced on a dedicated single-read 150-cycle Illumina NextSeq 550 flow cell. For the original study's pipeline: The immunoSEQ output contained only junctional sequences without quality scores, so filtering could not match that applied to full-length reads. Sequences were annotated with PyIR, a Python wrapper for IgBLAST v1.9, using IMGT germline references to assign V/J genes and CDR3. Reads were filtered out if the reads had weak V/J assignments (E-value above 1e-6), no CDR3, stop codons, out-of-frame junctions, or ambiguous translated residues. A V3J clonotype was defined by an identical inferred V gene, J gene, and CDR3 amino acid sequence. To compute the percentage overlap between repertoires, the number of shared unique clonotypes was divided by the size of the smaller repertoire. RTK rarefaction, the Chao1 estimator, and Recon v2.1 estimates of unobserved clonotypes were used to assess repertoire richness. TCRdb obtained this table from immuneACCESS and retained in-frame rearrangements with V and J assigned. These tables miss some clones; where compared with another copy, unresolved V genes account for less than half of the shortfall, and the remainder is unexplained. V, J and clone size were drawn from that table, and D and trimming were deduced from the DNA. The sample table holds about 490,000 clones, of which around 79% were seen once. The top ten clonotypes cover less than 15% of the sample.

The receptor's source is a woman aged 40 to 50 in good health. Some clones in this sample may be carry-over from other donors' samples. Sample: PBMCs. The chain employs TRBV5-6 and TRBJ2-5, with no reliable assignment of the D segment. The nucleotide sequence is TGTGCCAGCAGCTTGGTATCCGTCGAGGAGACCCAGTACTTC. This translates into CASSLVSVEETQYF.